This is a list of T cell receptor beta chains from one sample in a study of blood T cells in healthy people across ages. TCRdb re-derived calls from the 5' RACE reads in MiXCR, one entry per CDR3 protein. The table records 1,500,000 or so distinct CDR3 sequences, approximately 39% of them present only once. Sequencing used blood. These receptors originate from a woman younger than 35 in good health. Both conserved end residues are part of each CDR3. The order of the fields is V gene, J gene, clone size, D gene, CDR3 protein, CDR3 DNA. A D gene is named only where the DNA matches it firmly. Where a row states a size, it is once, few, many or the class of an expanded clone; other rows omit it.

>TRBV10-3|TRBJ2-5|once|.
CAISWGETQYF
TGTGCCATCTCATGGGGTGAGACCCAGTACTTC
>TRBV3-1|TRBJ2-7|.|TRBD2
CASSQVVPSGYYEQYF
TGTGCCAGCAGCCAAGTGGTCCCTAGCGGTTACTACGAGCAGTACTTC
>TRBV7-9|TRBJ1-1|few|TRBD1
CASSRAGTGFFTEAFF
TGTGCCAGCAGCAGGGCCGGGACAGGGTTTTTCACTGAAGCTTTCTTT
>TRBV7-6|TRBJ1-1|few|.
CASSPGTKAEAFF
TGTGCCAGCAGCCCTGGGACGAAGGCTGAAGCTTTCTTT
>TRBV7-9|TRBJ1-1|.|.
CASSFSGSRGDTEAFF
TGTGCCAGCAGCTTTTCGGGCAGCCGGGGGGACACTGAAGCTTTCTTT
>TRBV28|TRBJ2-7|few|TRBD1
CASSSRTGWEQYF
TGTGCCAGCAGTTCCCGGACAGGTTGGGAGCAGTACTTC
>TRBV20-1|TRBJ2-1|.|TRBD2
CSARSMGGPSYNEQFF
TGCAGTGCTAGGTCGATGGGAGGGCCCTCCTACAATGAGCAGTTCTTC
>TRBV7-2|TRBJ1-1|.|.
CAVQGPSNTEAFF
TGTGCCGTCCAGGGACCGAGTAACACTGAAGCTTTCTTT
>TRBV11-2|TRBJ2-5|.|.
CASSRGRDSETQYF
TGTGCCAGCAGCAGAGGGCGGGACAGTGAGACCCAGTACTTC
>TRBV27|TRBJ1-5|.|.
CASKMADLSNQPQHF
TGTGCCAGCAAAATGGCAGATCTTAGCAATCAGCCCCAGCATTTT
>TRBV5-1|TRBJ1-1|few|.
CASTLAMNTEAFF
TGCGCCAGCACCCTGGCGATGAACACTGAAGCTTTCTTT
>TRBV7-9|TRBJ1-1|.|.
CASSLVAIEAFF
TGTGCCAGCAGCTTAGTAGCCATAGAAGCTTTCTTT
>TRBV6-1|TRBJ2-7|.|TRBD1
CASSERQGVYEQYF
TGTGCCAGCAGTGAGAGACAGGGGGTCTACGAGCAGTACTTC
>TRBV2|TRBJ2-3|.|TRBD1
CASSEYRQGADTQYF
TGTGCCAGCAGTGAGTACAGACAGGGGGCCGATACGCAGTATTTT
>TRBV5-6|TRBJ2-1|.|TRBD2
CASSGTSGEPYNEQFF
TGTGCCAGCAGCGGGACTAGCGGGGAACCCTACAATGAGCAGTTCTTC
>TRBV4-3|TRBJ1-1|.|.
CASSQDLHLNTEAFF
TGCGCCAGCAGCCAAGACCTACATTTGAACACTGAAGCTTTCTTT
>TRBV4-1|TRBJ1-1|.|.
CASSQRTAMNTEAFF
TGCGCCAGCAGCCAACGGACAGCCATGAACACTGAAGCTTTCTTT
>TRBV7-2|TRBJ2-3|.|.
CASEGMGTDTQYF
TGTGCCAGCGAGGGAATGGGCACAGATACGCAGTATTTT
>TRBV28|TRBJ1-4|.|.
CASSFYGGWVKGSANEKLFF
TGTGCCAGCAGTTTTTATGGGGGTTGGGTAAAGGGGAGTGCTAATGAAAAACTGTTTTTT
>TRBV9|TRBJ2-3|.|.
CASSVAGQSYTQYF
TGTGCCAGCAGCGTAGCGGGCCAGTCGTATACGCAGTATTTT
>TRBV12-3/TRBV12-4|TRBJ1-4|.|.
CASSGSINNEKLFF
TGTGCCAGCAGTGGAAGTATTAATAATGAAAAACTGTTTTTT
>TRBV11-2|TRBJ2-2|.|.
CARYTGELFF
TGTGCCAGGTACACCGGGGAGCTGTTTTTT
>TRBV12-3/TRBV12-4|TRBJ2-1|.|.
CASSSTGPINEQFF
TGTGCCAGCAGTTCGACGGGGCCGATTAATGAGCAGTTCTTC
>TRBV7-9|TRBJ2-7|.|.
CASSLVVGEVHEQYF
TGTGCCAGCAGCTTAGTGGTGGGGGAGGTCCACGAGCAGTACTTC
>TRBV9|TRBJ1-2|.|.
CASSVKGSLNYGYTF
TGTGCCAGCAGCGTCAAGGGCAGCCTTAACTATGGCTACACCTTC
>TRBV15|TRBJ2-5|.|TRBD1
CATSLYRDRLQETQYF
TGTGCCACCAGCCTCTACCGGGACAGGTTACAAGAGACCCAGTACTTC
>TRBV28|TRBJ2-7|.|.
CASSNLNPYEQYF
TGTGCCAGCAGCAATTTGAATCCCTACGAGCAGTACTTC
>TRBV16|TRBJ1-1|.|TRBD1
CASSHRDRRAFF
TGTGCCAGCAGCCACAGGGACAGGCGAGCTTTCTTT
>TRBV7-9|TRBJ2-3|.|.
CASSLTEKGVGTDTQYF
TGTGCCAGCAGCTTGACGGAAAAGGGTGTGGGCACAGATACGCAGTATTTT
>TRBV20-1|TRBJ2-4|.|.
CSASVGAGDFFEQYF
TGCAGTGCTAGTGTGGGGGCAGGGGACTTCTTTGAGCAGTACTTC
>TRBV6-2/TRBV6-3|TRBJ2-1|many|TRBD2
CASSSSSGRYNEQFF
TGTGCCAGCAGTTCGTCTAGCGGAAGATACAATGAGCAGTTCTTC
>TRBV7-2|TRBJ2-5|few|TRBD2
CASSLGLRLAGLSETQYF
TGTGCCAGCAGCTTAGGTCTCAGACTAGCGGGGCTATCGGAGACCCAGTACTTC
>TRBV7-2|TRBJ2-1|few|TRBD2
CASSLARLAHSSYNEQFF
TGTGCCAGCAGCTTAGCTAGACTAGCCCATTCCTCCTACAATGAGCAGTTCTTC
>TRBV12-3/TRBV12-4|TRBJ1-1|.|.
CASSLGTGGAFF
TGTGCCAGCAGCTTGGGGACGGGGGGAGCTTTCTTT
>TRBV20-1|TRBJ2-4|.|TRBD2
CSASALGGMAKNIQYF
TGCAGTGCTAGCGCGTTGGGAGGGATGGCCAAAAACATTCAGTACTTC
>TRBV19|TRBJ2-2|.|TRBD2
CASSIILWTSYTGELFF
TGTGCCAGTAGTATAATTTTATGGACTAGTTACACCGGGGAGCTGTTTTTT
>TRBV15|TRBJ2-5|.|.
CATNSGNQETQYF
TGTGCCACCAACTCGGGCAACCAAGAGACCCAGTACTTC
>TRBV29-1|TRBJ1-5|few|.
CSASPWGDSNQPQHF
TGCAGCGCGTCCCCCTGGGGGGACAGCAATCAGCCCCAGCATTTT
>TRBV6-4|TRBJ1-1|once|.
CASSDSAGTEAFF
TGTGCCAGCAGTGACTCGGCAGGCACTGAAGCTTTCTTT
>TRBV20-1|TRBJ1-2|.|.
CSARFRGYGHTF
TGCAGTGCTAGATTCAGGGGCTATGGCCACACCTTC
>TRBV2|TRBJ2-1|once|.
CASILQPYNEQFF
TGTGCCAGCATCTTGCAACCCTACAATGAGCAGTTCTTC
>TRBV5-1|TRBJ2-1|.|TRBD2
CASSSTSGSSCNEQFF
TGCGCCAGCAGCTCAACTAGCGGGAGCTCCTGCAATGAGCAGTTCTTC
>TRBV4-1|TRBJ1-1|.|TRBD1
CASSARQGEAFF
TGCGCCAGCAGCGCCAGACAGGGAGAAGCTTTCTTT
>TRBV7-9|TRBJ2-2|.|.
CAIRGSGELFF
TGTGCCATCAGGGGTTCCGGGGAGCTGTTTTTT
>TRBV4-1|TRBJ1-2|.|TRBD1
CAGSHPTGGESYGNTF
TGCGCCGGCAGCCATCCGACAGGGGGCGAAAGTTATGGCAACACCTTC
>TRBV5-1|TRBJ2-1|few|TRBD1
CASSLWGQGARNEQFF
TGCGCCAGCAGCTTGTGGGGACAGGGGGCGAGGAATGAGCAGTTCTTC
>TRBV7-2|TRBJ2-4|.|.
CASSLDLVKNIQYF
TGTGCCAGCAGCTTAGATTTAGTCAAAAACATTCAGTACTTC
>TRBV20-1|TRBJ1-6|.|.
CSATRDIRGSPLHF
TGCAGTGCTACCCGGGACATCCGAGGATCACCCCTCCACTTT